This T cell receptor (beta chain) was retrieved from a study of PD-L1 blockade in urothelial cancer. Study summary: The patients had undergone anywhere from 0 to 3 prior chemotherapy regimens.

The protocol was immunoSEQ multiplex PCR, while the TCRdb copy is restricted to in-frame clones and leaves out a portion. Altogether approximately 38,000 clones are present, around 88% being singletons, with the ten largest covering less than 20%. Looked up from germline, CDR1 is SEHNR and CDR2 is FQNEAQ (reference sequence). The CDR3 contains 16 residues. The trim removed 4 bases at V and 3 bases at J, leaving 7 bases unmatched. Here the sequenced sample was PBMCs, taken around atezolizumab (anti-PD-L1) treatment. V is TRBV7-9 and J is TRBJ2-7, with 12 positions matching TRBD2. This TCR was recovered from a man in his 60s with urothelial cancer. The CDR3 protein is CASSSPTSGSVYEQYF. In DNA, the CDR3 is TGTGCCAGCAGCTCGCCGACTAGCGGGAGCGTCTACGAGCAGTACTTC.